The 31 T cell receptor beta chains below were found in one sample sequenced in a study of beta chain features in type 1 diabetes. Study results and limitations: People with Type 1 diabetes carried modestly yet significantly shorter TCRB CDR3s in all four CD4+ subsets.

The entirety of the isolated RNA underwent reverse transcription, so expressed TCRB transcripts were sequenced. Data came from immunoSEQ multiplex PCR; TCRdb stores just in-frame clones and leaves some out. Here the sample spans 350,000 to 450,000 clones, roughly 12% being singletons. These receptors have no identified antigens. The sample taken for sequencing was naive CD4+ T cells from blood. These receptors originate from a woman between 18 and 29 years old with type 1 diabetes.

A word on this clone: The sample holds other DNA sequences that translate to the same CDR3. The chain joins TRBV7-9 to TRBJ2-2, with 7 bases that match TRBD1. The V gene end was trimmed by 5 bases and the J gene end by 2 bases; junction bases not matched to a gene: 5. CDR1 and CDR2 (germline): SEHNR, FQNEAQ (reference sequence). The CDR3 covers 15 residues. The CDR3, as DNA: TGTGCCAGCAGCCCTGGGACAGCTAACACCGGGGAGCTGTTTTTT. Translated: CASSPGTANTGELFF.

J is TRBJ2-6 and V is TRBV19, with 9 bases that match TRBD2. The V gene end was trimmed by 10 bases and the J gene end by 2 bases; junction bases not matched to a gene: 6. CDR3 length equals 15 residues. Germline CDR1 LNHDA, CDR2 SQIVND (reference sequence). CDR3 sequence (DNA): TGTGCCACTCGGGGCGGGAGGGCTGGGGCCAACGTCCTGACTTTC. Encoded protein: CATRGGRAGANVLTF.

The chain carries TRBV19 and TRBJ2-7; the D gene is possibly TRBD1 (5 bases). CDR1 is LNHDA, CDR2 SQIVND, per germline (reference sequence). V was trimmed by 5 bases and J by 2 bases, leaving 10 bases between them. The CDR3 runs 13 residues. CDR3 sequence reads: CASSPTGAYEQYF. CDR3 DNA: TGTGCCAGTAGTCCAACAGGCGCCTACGAGCAGTACTTC.

The chain joins TRBV11-2 to TRBJ2-3; D is perhaps TRBD1 (7 bases). Germline V gene lookup returns CDR1 SGHAT and CDR2 FQNNGV. V was trimmed by 5 bases and J by 1 base, leaving 13 bases between them. The CDR3 runs to 15 residues. The CDR3: CASSPEGAGTDTQYF. In DNA, the CDR3 is TGTGCCAGCAGCCCGGAGGGGGCGGGCACAGATACGCAGTATTTT.

Here the CDR3 DNA reads TGTGCCAGCAGTTTTGGACAGTCACTCGGGGATTCACCCCTCCACTTT. Its protein is CASSFGQSLGDSPLHF. J is TRBJ1-6 and V is TRBV6-5; perhaps TRBD1 as D (6 bases). V was pared by 4 bases and J by 8 bases, with 18 bases between. This CDR3 has 16 residues. Germline CDR1 reads MNHEY; CDR2 reads SVGAGI.

The genes are TRBV19 and TRBJ2-7; a possible D gene is TRBD1 (5 bases). Germline V gene data show CDR1 as LNHDA and CDR2 as SQIVND (reference sequence). The CDR3 runs to 12 residues. Between the trimmed V and J ends, which lost 8 bases and 1 base, there was a span of 9 bases. CDR3 DNA: TGTGCCAGTGGCTCAGGGTCCTACGAGCAGTACTTC. Its translation: CASGSGSYEQYF. Using reference TRBV19 and TRBJ2-7 for the parts outside the CDR3, the full variable domain is DGGITQSPKYLFRKEGQNVTLSCEQNLNHDAMYWYRQDPGQGLRLIYYSQIVNDFQKGDIAEGYSVSREKKESFPLTVTSAQKNPTAFYLCASGSGSYEQYFGPGTRLTVT.

A few counts support this clone. The CDR3: CASSLYRDSEAFF. CDR3 DNA: TGTGCCAGCTCACTGTACCGGGACAGTGAAGCTTTCTTT. The chain joins TRBV18 to TRBJ1-1; 7 nucleotides match TRBD1. The germline V gene encodes CDR1 KGHSH and CDR2 LQKENI. The trim removed 4 bases at V and 7 bases at J, leaving 6 bases unmatched. The CDR3 spans 13 residues.

This clone was observed a handful of times. This chain uses TRBV25-1 with TRBJ2-1; perhaps TRBD2 as D (5 bases). This CDR3 spans 13 amino acids. V gave up 5 bases and J gave up 6 bases, with 11 bases separating them. From germline, CDR1 is MGHDK and CDR2 SYGVNS. CDR3 region: CASSKAAGNEQFF. CDR3 coding DNA: TGTGCCAGCAGTAAAGCGGCGGGCAATGAGCAGTTCTTC.

This clone was picked up a small number of times. The chain combines TRBV18 with TRBJ1-1; TRBD1 aligns across 8 bases. CDR3 length: 16 residues. V trimming: 6 bases; J trimming: 0 bases; junction bases outside the gene matches: 9. Germline CDR1 and CDR2: KGHSH and LQKENI. The CDR3 DNA sequence: TGTGCCAGCTCCAAGGGACAGGCCGACTTGAACACTGAAGCTTTCTTT. It codes for CASSKGQADLNTEAFF.

There are a few counts of this clone. The gene calls are TRBV5-1 and TRBJ2-7; D may be TRBD2 (6 bases). Germline CDR1 and CDR2: SGHRS and YFSETQ. V was trimmed by 6 bases and J by 3 bases, leaving 16 bases between them. The CDR3 contains 14 residues. CDR3 bases: TGCGCCAGCACGCGGGACGTTGGAATCTACGAGCAGTACTTC. Its translation is CASTRDVGIYEQYF.

The CDR3 coding sequence is TGCGCCAGCAGCCAAGTACCAGGATATTTGAACACTGAAGCTTTCTTT. This translates into CASSQVPGYLNTEAFF. The chain uses TRBV4-3 and TRBJ1-1; no definite D call. There are 16 residues in the CDR3. Trimming cost V 1 base and J 0 bases, with 12 bases left between them. Germline V lookup: CDR1 LGHNA, CDR2 YSLEER.

This clone appeared a few times. The chain joins TRBV25-1 to TRBJ1-1; a weak D match, TRBD1 (5 bases). Germline V gives CDR1 MGHDK, CDR2 SYGVNS. V was cut by 6 bases and J by 11 bases, with 19 bases left in between. The CDR3 is made up of 13 amino acids. The CDR3 reads CASRSGGFPYAFF. The CDR3 DNA reads as TGTGCCAGCAGGTCGGGGGGATTTCCTTATGCTTTCTTT. The full variable domain, rest sourced from reference TRBV25-1 and TRBJ1-1, is EADIYQTPRYLVIGTGKKITLECSQTMGHDKMYWYQQDPGMELHLIHYSYGVNSTEKGDLSSESTVSRIRTEHFPLTLESARPSHTSQYLCASRSGGFPYAFFGQGTRLTVV.

Only a few counts were recorded for this clone. This chain connects TRBV19 to TRBJ1-6; tentative D call: TRBD1 (6 bases). Between the trimmed V and J ends, which lost 5 bases and 9 bases, there was a span of 14 bases. Germline V CDR1 and CDR2: LNHDA, SQIVND (reference sequence). This CDR3 region has 14 residues. CDR3 residues: CASSVLQGSSPLHF. The CDR3 DNA is TGTGCCAGTAGTGTCTTACAGGGAAGTTCACCCCTCCACTTT.

This clone came up a few times. The rearrangement joins TRBV5-6 to TRBJ2-2, with D perhaps TRBD1 (5 bases). Germline V gene lookup returns CDR1 SGHDT and CDR2 YYEEEE. This CDR3 spans 15 amino acids. Trimming removed 4 bases at V and 0 bases at J, with 10 bases between. The chain's CDR3 is CASSGHTANTGELFF. The CDR3, as DNA: TGTGCCAGCAGCGGACACACCGCGAACACCGGGGAGCTGTTTTTT.

This clone was seen a few times. The chain is built from TRBV7-3 and TRBJ2-3, with 7 bases identical to TRBD2. Trimming took 0 bases from V and 2 from J; bases not matched to a gene: 5. Germline CDR1 reads SGHTA; CDR2 reads FQGTGA. The CDR3 runs 16 residues. The CDR3 sequence is CASSLTSSGITDTQYF. CDR3 nucleotide sequence: TGTGCCAGCAGCTTAACCTCTAGCGGAATCACAGATACGCAGTATTTT.

This chain links TRBV7-6 with TRBJ1-2; possible D gene TRBD1, 6 bases. Looked up from germline, CDR1 is SGHVS and CDR2 is FNYEAQ. CDR3 length: 15 residues. Trimming removed 5 bases from V and 0 bases from J, with 13 bases in between. CDR3 region: CASSPPGGPNYGYTF. CDR3 DNA: TGTGCCAGCAGCCCACCGGGGGGCCCTAACTATGGCTACACCTTC.

This clone showed up just a few times. The V and J genes are TRBV6-6 and TRBJ2-7; 7 bases map to TRBD1. V lost 6 bases, J lost 4 bases, and 9 bases stayed unmatched. This CDR3 region has 14 residues. From germline, CDR1 is MNHNY and CDR2 SVGAGI (reference sequence). The CDR3 sequence: CASSPSTGYYEQYF. For the CDR3, the DNA is TGTGCCAGCAGCCCCTCGACAGGGTATTACGAGCAGTACTTC.

The chain employs TRBV7-3 and TRBJ1-2; the match to TRBD1 covers 8 bases. The CDR3 is 13 residues long. Germline V gene lookup returns CDR1 SGHTA and CDR2 FQGTGA. The V segment lost 4 bases and the J segment 8 bases; nucleotides outside the gene matches: 6. The CDR3, as DNA: TGTGCCAGCAGCTCCGGACAGGGAGTAGGCTACACCTTC. It specifies CASSSGQGVGYTF.

The rearrangement links TRBV19 to TRBJ2-5; perhaps TRBD1 as D (5 bases). Trimming shortened V by 7 bases and J by 7 bases, and 16 bases separated the two germline ends. This CDR3 contains 13 residues. Germline lookup yields CDR1 LNHDA and CDR2 SQIVND (reference sequence). As DNA, the CDR3 is TGTGCCAGTACGCCTGCAGGGCAGGGGACCCAGTACTTC. Amino acid sequence: CASTPAGQGTQYF.

For this clone: The identical CDR3 is also encoded by other nucleotide sequences in the sample. The rearrangement joins TRBV7-9 to TRBJ2-6, with TRBD1 identical over 7 bases. The V gene's germline CDR1 is SEHNR and CDR2 FQNEAQ (reference sequence). The CDR3 covers 15 residues. Trimming removed 5 bases from V and 2 bases from J; junction bases left unmatched: 3. The CDR3 protein is CASSPGTAGANVLTF. For the CDR3, the DNA is TGTGCCAGCAGCCCGGGGACAGCTGGGGCCAACGTCCTGACTTTC.

This clone was found a few times. The rearrangement uses TRBV6-6 and TRBJ2-1, with 9 bases aligning to TRBD2. The CDR3 covers 15 residues. Germline CDR1 reads MNHNY; CDR2 reads SVGAGI (reference sequence). V lost 8 bases and J lost 5; bases outside the gene matches: 10. This CDR3 is CASCPAGGLHNEQFF. CDR3 coding DNA: TGTGCCAGCTGTCCGGCGGGGGGGCTACACAATGAGCAGTTCTTC.

In this sample, this clone turned up a few times. The chain recombines TRBV11-2 with TRBJ1-1; 9 positions agree with TRBD1. Unmatched junction bases numbered 11, after V lost 1 base and J lost 5 bases. The CDR3 consists of 17 residues. The germline CDR1 and CDR2 sequences are SGHAT and FQNNGV. CDR3 protein: CASSLGLRRTGETEAFF. The CDR3 DNA is TGTGCCAGCAGCTTAGGATTGCGTAGGACAGGGGAGACTGAAGCTTTCTTT.

The V and J genes are TRBV1 and TRBJ1-1. TRBV1 is shown as a pseudogene. The CDR3 covers 15 residues. DNA for the CDR3: TGCACCAGCAGCCAATGGCGGGAATCTAACACTGAAGCTTTCTTT. Its translation is CTSSQWRESNTEAFF.

This clone has a single count. CDR3 in amino acids: CASSVQRRAWVYNEQFF. In DNA, the CDR3 is TGTGCCAGCAGCGTTCAAAGGAGGGCCTGGGTTTACAATGAGCAGTTCTTC. The chain carries TRBV11-2 and TRBJ2-1, with a possible D match to TRBD2 (6 bases). V lost 5 bases to trimming and J lost 4 bases, with 21 bases between them. Germline V gene sequence: CDR1 SGHAT, CDR2 FQNNGV. The CDR3 totals 17 residues.

This chain joins TRBV9 and TRBJ2-5; 11 bases align to TRBD2. Trimming removed 0 bases from V and 5 bases from J; junction bases left unmatched: 12. This CDR3 spans 18 amino acids. The germline CDR1 and CDR2 sequences are SGDLS and YYNGEE. For the CDR3, the DNA is TGTGCCAGCAGCGTAGGTGGGACTAGCGGTCCATTGATGGAGACCCAGTACTTC. Its translation: CASSVGGTSGPLMETQYF. The complete variable domain, with remaining parts taken from reference TRBV9 and TRBJ2-5, reads DSGVTQTPKHLITATGQRVTLRCSPRSGDLSVYWYQQSLDQGLQFLIQYYNGEERAKGNILERFSAQQFPDLHSELNLSSLELGDSALYFCASSVGGTSGPLMETQYFGPGTRLLVL.

The rearrangement links TRBV2 to TRBJ1-2; 7 bases line up with TRBD1. The germline gives CDR1 SNHLY, CDR2 FYNNEI. CDR3 length equals 12 residues. Trimming removed 8 bases from V and 7 bases from J; junction bases left unmatched: 7. CDR3 DNA: TGTGCCAGCGCCCCGGGACAGAGTGGCTACACCTTC. Protein: CASAPGQSGYTF.

In this sample, this clone turned up a few times. The chain carries TRBV11-3 and TRBJ2-5; 7 bases map to TRBD1. Trimming at V came to 2 bases and at J to 1 base, leaving 7 bases not matched to a gene. The germline V gene encodes CDR1 SGHNT and CDR2 YENEEA. This CDR3 comprises 16 residues. The CDR3 loop reads CASSLRLGDSQETQYF. The CDR3 DNA reads as TGTGCCAGCAGCTTAAGGCTCGGGGACAGCCAAGAGACCCAGTACTTC.

This chain connects TRBV7-2 to TRBJ1-1; D is unresolved. Germline loops: CDR1 SGHTA, CDR2 FQGNSA. Trimming took off 6 bases at V and 1 base at J, with 9 bases between the two ends. The CDR3 loop spans 13 amino acids. The chain's CDR3 is CASSVSENTEAFF. As DNA, the CDR3 is TGTGCCAGCAGTGTAAGCGAGAACACTGAAGCTTTCTTT.

The gene calls are TRBV6-5 and TRBJ2-2; 7 nucleotides line up with TRBD2. After removal of 6 bases from V and 7 bases from J, the junction contained 5 bases not matched to a gene. The CDR3 is made up of 13 amino acids. Per germline, CDR1 MNHEY and CDR2 SVGAGI. The CDR3 bases are TGTGCCAGCAGGACCGGGGAGGGCGGGGAGCTGTTTTTT. Translating gives CASRTGEGGELFF.

This clone was seen only a few times. The chain combines TRBV5-4 with TRBJ2-7, with TRBD1 as a possible D gene (6 bases). CDR1 and CDR2 from the germline V gene are SGHNT and YYREEE (reference sequence). The V end was cut by 4 bases, the J end by 6 bases, with 20 bases between. The CDR3 runs 15 residues. The CDR3 protein is CASSVMTGNRAEQYF. DNA of the CDR3: TGTGCCAGCAGCGTGATGACGGGGAACAGGGCCGAGCAGTACTTC.

This clone appeared a few times. The V gene is TRBV28, the J gene TRBJ2-7; TRBD2 aligns across 7 bases. The length of the CDR3 is 11 residues. In germline, CDR1 is MDHEN, CDR2 SYDVKM. The trim removed 7 bases at V and 7 bases at J, leaving 4 bases unmatched. The CDR3 region has the DNA TGTGCCAGCAAGGGAGCGGGGGAGCAGTACTTC. Its protein product is CASKGAGEQYF.